These 30 T cell receptor beta chains were all obtained from the same sample, sequenced in a study of blood T cells in healthy people across ages. It was with a sample-barcoded 5' primer and a J-beta primer mix that a second PCR of roughly 7 to 12 cycles was run. TCRdb reanalysed the 5' RACE reads using MiXCR and keeps one entry per CDR3 protein. This table has approximately 800,000 distinct CDR3 sequences, 20% to 25% appearing once. This same sample was also taken into another study, of T cells of mothers and their children.

Sequenced input: blood. The receptors were sampled from a boy aged 10-17 years in good health.

This clonotype has a handful of counts. The J gene is TRBJ2-5, the V gene TRBV2; TRBD2 agrees at 8 bases. The germline CDR1 and CDR2 sequences are SNHLY and FYNNEI. V lost 7 bases to trimming and J lost 1 base; unmatched junction nucleotides: 2. The CDR3 totals 13 residues. The CDR3 loop is CASTTSGQETQYF. The CDR3 nucleotides read TGTGCCAGCACCACTAGCGGCCAAGAGACCCAGTACTTC. Filled out from reference TRBV2 and TRBJ2-5, the complete variable domain reads EPEVTQTPSHQVTQMGQEVILRCVPISNHLYFYWYRQILGQKVEFLVSFYNNEISEKSEIFDDQFSVERPDGSNFTLKIRSTKLEDSAMYFCASTTSGQETQYFGPGTRLLVL.

The rearrangement links TRBV12-3 or TRBV12-4 to TRBJ2-1; D is perhaps TRBD1 (6 bases). Trimming stripped 6 bases from V and 0 bases from J, with 12 bases between. The CDR3 has 15 amino acids. CDR3 coding DNA: TGTGCCAGCAGCCCAGGGGCCCTCTCCTACAATGAGCAGTTCTTC. Protein: CASSPGALSYNEQFF.

The table lists this clonotype with a few counts. This chain connects TRBV29-1 to TRBJ1-1; D is ambiguous. V lost 6 bases, J lost 8 bases, and 10 bases lay in between. Germline assignment: CDR1 SQVTM and CDR2 ANQGSEA. CDR3 length: 10 residues. CDR3 sequence reads: CSVGPVEAFF. The DNA for the CDR3 is TGCAGCGTCGGACCTGTGGAAGCTTTCTTT.

The J gene is TRBJ2-2, the V gene TRBV9; 10 nucleotides match TRBD1. V lost 4 bases and J lost 6; bases outside the gene matches: 6. Germline V gene sequence: CDR1 SGDLS, CDR2 YYNGEE. The CDR3 loop spans 15 amino acids. In nucleotides, the CDR3 is TGTGCCAGCAGCCCAAGACAGGGGGCGTCCGGGGAGCTGTTTTTT. Translation gives CASSPRQGASGELFF.

This chain connects TRBV20-1 to TRBJ1-2; tentative D call: TRBD1 (5 bases). The CDR3 has 13 residues. Trimming removed 3 bases from V and 3 bases from J, with 11 bases in between. CDR1 and CDR2 from the germline V gene are DFQATT and SNEGSKA (reference sequence). The CDR3 reads CSASLGADYGYTF. The CDR3 DNA sequence: TGCAGTGCTAGCCTTGGGGCAGACTATGGCTACACCTTC.

This clonotype was detected only a few times. The V call is TRBV14, the J call TRBJ1-2, with a possible D match to TRBD1 (5 bases). The V gene lost 6 bases and the J gene lost 1 base, with 12 bases spanning the gap. The CDR3 is 14 amino acids. Germline V gene data show CDR1 as SGHDN and CDR2 as FVKESK. Here the CDR3 DNA reads TGTGCCAGCAGTCTGACGGGGGATAACTATGGCTACACCTTC. Its translation: CASSLTGDNYGYTF.

The chain carries TRBV7-9 and TRBJ1-3; a possible D gene is TRBD1 (6 bases). There are 16 residues in the CDR3. Germline V gene lookup returns CDR1 SEHNR and CDR2 FQNEAQ (reference sequence). Trimming left V 5 bases short and J 2 bases short, with 16 bases between. The CDR3 region has the DNA TGTGCCAGCAGCCCGCTGGAGGCAGGGGCTGGAAACACCATATATTTT. Translated, it gives CASSPLEAGAGNTIYF.

This clonotype was picked up a small number of times. The gene calls are TRBV29-1 and TRBJ2-5; a weak D match, TRBD2 (7 bases). The DNA end is more similar to TRBJ2-7, so the J call may be wrong. This CDR3 comprises 16 residues. Germline V gene data show CDR1 as SQVTM and CDR2 as ANQGSEA. The DNA for the CDR3 is TGCAGCGTCGCGGGGGTCGGGGGCGTGAGCTCCTACGAGCAGTACTTC. As protein: CSVAGVGGVSSYEQYF.

The chain joins TRBV5-4 to TRBJ1-3; no reliable D call. CDR3 length: 15 amino acids. CDR1 SGHNT and CDR2 YYREEE come from the germline V gene (reference sequence). Between the trimmed V and J ends, which lost 0 bases and 0 bases, there was a span of 7 bases. The CDR3 sequence is CASSLGSSSGNTIYF. In nucleotides, the CDR3 is TGTGCCAGCAGCTTGGGTAGTAGCTCTGGAAACACCATATATTTT.

This clonotype has a handful of counts. V is TRBV6-5 and J is TRBJ2-5; 8 bases are a match to TRBD1. The end of the DNA fits TRBJ2-7 better, so the J call may be wrong. The CDR3 runs to 12 residues. Looked up from germline, CDR1 is MNHEY and CDR2 is SVGAGI. The chain's CDR3 is CASRKGQGEQYF. The CDR3 region has the DNA TGTGCCAGCAGGAAAGGACAGGGCGAGCAGTACTTC.

This clonotype was found a few times. This chain joins TRBV12-5 and TRBJ1-5, with 10 bases fitting TRBD1. The CDR3 sequence is 17 residues long. Germline CDR1 is LGHNT and CDR2 is FRNRAP. V shed 8 bases, J shed 1 base, and the junction held 11 bases outside the gene matches. CDR3 residues: CASLRWDRGLSNQPQHF. The CDR3 nucleotides read TGTGCTAGTCTTCGATGGGACAGGGGTTTAAGCAATCAGCCCCAGCATTTT.

J is TRBJ1-1 and V is TRBV5-5, with 11 bases identical to TRBD1. Germline-derived CDR1 and CDR2 are SGHKS and YYEKEE (reference sequence). With 4 bases clipped from V and 10 bases from J, the junction kept 6 bases outside the gene matches. The CDR3 is 13 residues long. The DNA for the CDR3 is TGTGCCAGCAGCCCAGGACAGGGGGCTAGAGCTTTCTTT. This encodes CASSPGQGARAFF. Looking up the rest from reference TRBV5-5 and TRBJ1-1 gives the full variable domain: DAGVTQSPTHLIKTRGQQVTLRCSPISGHKSVSWYQQVLGQGPQFIFQYYEKEERGRGNFPDRFSARQFPNYSSELNVNALLLGDSALYLCASSPGQGARAFFGQGTRLTVV.

The sample holds one count of this clonotype. This chain links TRBV20-1 with TRBJ1-5; 7 bases agree with TRBD1. Germline assignment: CDR1 DFQATT and CDR2 SNEGSKA (reference sequence). The CDR3 contains 16 residues. With 3 bases clipped from V and 5 bases from J, the junction kept 13 bases outside the gene matches. The chain's CDR3 is CSASRFVDRNYQPQHF. In DNA, the CDR3 is TGCAGTGCTAGTCGATTCGTGGACAGGAACTATCAGCCCCAGCATTTT.

This chain joins TRBV6-1 and TRBJ1-4; D remains ambiguous. CDR1 MNHNS and CDR2 SASEGT come from the germline V gene. CDR3 length equals 14 residues. Trimming stripped 3 bases from V and 6 bases from J, with 11 bases between. This CDR3 reads CASSDGDRDEKLFF. As DNA, the CDR3 is TGTGCCAGCAGTGACGGGGATAGGGATGAAAAACTGTTTTTT.

This clonotype turned up a few times. The gene calls are TRBV12-3 or TRBV12-4 and TRBJ2-7, with 7 bases matching TRBD2. The CDR3 runs 14 residues. V lost 6 bases and J lost 0; bases outside the gene matches: 5. The chain's CDR3 is CASRSGTTSYEQYF. Here the CDR3 DNA reads TGTGCCAGCAGGTCCGGGACTACCTCCTACGAGCAGTACTTC.

This clonotype has only one observation. This chain joins TRBV7-2 and TRBJ1-2; unclear D gene. Trimming stripped 7 bases from V and 8 bases from J, with 20 bases between. The CDR3 is made up of 14 amino acids. Germline CDR1 reads SGHTA; CDR2 reads FQGNSA. CDR3 residues: CASIQTHRGEGYTF. As DNA, the CDR3 is TGTGCCAGCATTCAGACTCACAGAGGCGAGGGCTACACCTTC.

The genes are TRBV2 and TRBJ2-5; 9 positions agree with TRBD2. Judging by the DNA end, TRBJ2-7 fits better; the J call may be wrong. The CDR3 contains 15 residues. Germline CDR1 reads SNHLY; CDR2 reads FYNNEI. This CDR3 reads CASSEGAGGTYEQYF. CDR3 nucleotide sequence: TGTGCCAGCAGTGAAGGGGCGGGAGGGACCTACGAGCAGTACTTC.

The chain combines TRBV20-1 with TRBJ2-3, with TRBD1 matching over 8 bases. In germline, CDR1 is DFQATT, CDR2 SNEGSKA (reference sequence). The CDR3 is 15 residues long. With V trimmed by 0 bases and J by 5 bases, 7 bases remained unmatched. The CDR3 sequence: CSARDPQGAQDTQYF. The CDR3 DNA is TGCAGTGCTAGAGATCCCCAGGGGGCGCAAGATACGCAGTATTTT.

The V call is TRBV20-1, the J call TRBJ2-2; 8 bases map to TRBD1. The germline V gene has CDR1 DFQATT and CDR2 SNEGSKA (reference sequence). CDR3 length: 14 residues. The J segment lost 6 bases and the V segment lost 2 bases, leaving 5 bases of the junction unmatched. The CDR3 DNA reads TGCAGTGCTAGAACCCAGGACAGGGCCGGGGAGCTGTTTTTT. This encodes CSARTQDRAGELFF.

V gene TRBV7-9 combines with J gene TRBJ2-1; no definite D call. The J call may be mistaken, given a closer DNA end match to TRBJ2-7. This CDR3 contains 12 residues. Germline V gene sequence: CDR1 SEHNR, CDR2 FQNEAQ (reference sequence). CDR3 in DNA: TGTGCCAGCAACCAGCTTGGGCTCGAGCAGTACTTC. It yields the protein CASNQLGLEQYF.

This clonotype came up many times. The chain joins TRBV6-1 to TRBJ1-6; TRBD1 aligns across 9 bases. J gave up 7 bases and V 8 bases, and 3 bases lay outside the gene matches. The CDR3 sequence is 13 residues long. Germline V gene sequence: CDR1 MNHNS, CDR2 SASEGT. CDR3 sequence (DNA): TGTGCCAGCCGGGGGACAGGGAATTCACCCCTCCACTTT. Translating it yields CASRGTGNSPLHF.

V gene TRBV6-5 combines with J gene TRBJ1-4; D is undetermined. V lost 0 bases and J 3 bases, leaving 8 bases between the germline ends. Germline V gene lookup returns CDR1 MNHEY and CDR2 SVGAGI. The CDR3 extends over 15 amino acids. The CDR3 bases are TGTGCCAGCAGTTACTCAGGGTCATCTAATGAAAAACTGTTTTTT. Protein: CASSYSGSSNEKLFF.

This chain joins TRBV6-5 and TRBJ2-7; D is perhaps TRBD2 (5 bases). V lost 6 bases, J lost 3 bases, and 18 bases lay in between. CDR1 and CDR2 (germline): MNHEY, SVGAGI. The CDR3 is 15 residues long. CDR3 sequence reads: CASRLRSTRNYEQYF. The DNA for the CDR3 is TGTGCCAGCAGACTACGATCAACTAGAAACTACGAGCAGTACTTC.

This clonotype was seen only a few times. This sequence joins TRBV7-3 and TRBJ1-2; D gene uncertain. V lost 7 bases to trimming and J lost 3 bases, with 21 bases between them. This CDR3 contains 16 residues. Germline V CDR1 and CDR2: SGHTA, FQGTGA. The DNA for the CDR3 is TGTGCCAGCAACCACTCCCGGGTACTTCGCGACTATGGCTACACCTTC. This gives the protein CASNHSRVLRDYGYTF.

This chain joins TRBV5-6 and TRBJ2-2; D is uncertain. The ends were cut back, 1 base at V and 7 bases at J, with 14 bases in the middle. The V gene's germline CDR1 is SGHDT and CDR2 YYEEEE. This CDR3 is built from 15 residues. CDR3 bases: TGTGCCAGCAGCTTGACACTTGTGGTGGGCGGGGAGCTGTTTTTT. It translates to CASSLTLVVGGELFF.

The V and J genes are TRBV2 and TRBJ1-5; a possible D gene is TRBD1 (5 bases). With 6 bases removed from V and 2 bases from J, the gap between germline ends came to 14 bases. The CDR3 extends over 15 amino acids. Germline V gene data show CDR1 as SNHLY and CDR2 as FYNNEI. CDR3 sequence (DNA): TGTGCCAGCAGCTCTCAGGGAATGGGCAATCAGCCCCAGCATTTT. Its protein is CASSSQGMGNQPQHF.

This clonotype occurred a few times. V is TRBV7-9 and J is TRBJ1-4, with D unclear. The CDR3 loop spans 14 amino acids. The V gene lost 1 base and the J gene lost 9 bases, with 12 bases spanning the gap. Germline V gene data show CDR1 as SEHNR and CDR2 as FQNEAQ (reference sequence). The CDR3, as DNA: TGTGCCAGCAGCTTAGTGGGCGGCCGCCAAAAACTGTTTTTT. Protein product: CASSLVGGRQKLFF. The whole variable domain, remainder taken from reference TRBV7-9 and TRBJ1-4, is DTGVSQNPRHKITKRGQNVTFRCDPISEHNRLYWYRQTLGQGPEFLTYFQNEAQLEKSRLLSDRFSAERPKGSFSTLEIQRTEQGDSAMYLCASSLVGGRQKLFFGSGTQLSVL.

This clonotype appeared a few times. The chain links TRBV29-1 to TRBJ1-3; 7 bases match TRBD1. CDR1 SQVTM and CDR2 ANQGSEA come from the germline V gene. The CDR3 is made up of 15 amino acids. Trimming at V came to 5 bases and at J to 2 bases, leaving 9 bases not matched to a gene. The CDR3 DNA reads as TGCAGCGTTTGCGGGGACAGTAGTACTGGAAACACCATATATTTT. Amino acid sequence: CSVCGDSSTGNTIYF. The whole variable domain, remainder taken from reference TRBV29-1 and TRBJ1-3, is SAVISQKPSRDICQRGTSLTIQCQVDSQVTMMFWYRQQPGQSLTLIATANQGSEATYESGFVIDKFPISRPNLTFSTLTVSNMSPEDSSIYLCSVCGDSSTGNTIYFGEGSWLTVV.

This clonotype occurred a few times. The chain uses TRBV6-2 or TRBV6-3 and TRBJ2-5; 12 bases map to TRBD1. Germline V lookup: CDR1 MNHEY, CDR2 SVGEGT. Trimming cost V 5 bases and J 10 bases; bases outside gene matches: 11. The CDR3 totals 15 residues. The CDR3 DNA follows: TGTGCCAGCAGTCCATTGGGGACAGGGGGCCAGGACCAGTACTTC. Translated: CASSPLGTGGQDQYF.

This clonotype occurred a few times. The genes are TRBV5-1 and TRBJ2-1; the match to TRBD2 covers 15 bases. V was pared by 5 bases and J by 7 bases, with 7 bases of the junction left unmatched. CDR3 length equals 16 residues. CDR1 SGHRS and CDR2 YFSETQ come from the germline V gene. The CDR3 DNA sequence: TGCGCCAGCAGGCCGTCGGGACTAGCGGGGGGAAATGAGCAGTTCTTC. Its translation: CASRPSGLAGGNEQFF.